Given below is one T cell receptor beta chain in context. The sample comes from a study of blood T cell repertoires in COVID-19. CDR3 length equals 13 residues. Germline values: CDR1 KGHDR, CDR2 SFDVKD. V trimming: 0 bases; J trimming: 7 bases; junction bases outside the gene matches: 1. Repertoires were generated with immunoSEQ multiplex PCR, while TCRdb's copy carries only in-frame clones and drops some. The data show about 120,000 clones, approximately 88% seen once. Sequencing was done on a sample of peripheral blood. This TCR was sampled from a woman between 70 and 85 years old with acute or convalescent COVID-19. This chain joins TRBV24-1 and TRBJ1-2, with 7 bases identical to TRBD1. The DNA for the CDR3 is TGTGCCACCAGTGATTTGACAGGGGTTGGCTACACCTTC. Its protein is CATSDLTGVGYTF.